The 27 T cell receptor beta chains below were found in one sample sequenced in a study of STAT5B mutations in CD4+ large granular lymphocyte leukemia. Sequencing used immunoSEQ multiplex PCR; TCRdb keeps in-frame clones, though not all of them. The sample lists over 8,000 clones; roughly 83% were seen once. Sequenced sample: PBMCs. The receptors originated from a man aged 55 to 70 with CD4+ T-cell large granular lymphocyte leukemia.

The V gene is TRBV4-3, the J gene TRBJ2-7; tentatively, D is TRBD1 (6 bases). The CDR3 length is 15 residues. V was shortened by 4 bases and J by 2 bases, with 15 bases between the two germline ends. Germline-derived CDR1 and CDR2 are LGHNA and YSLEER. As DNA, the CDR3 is TGCGCCAGCAGCCGAACACAGGGATCCCCCTACGAGCAGTACTTC. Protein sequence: CASSRTQGSPYEQYF.

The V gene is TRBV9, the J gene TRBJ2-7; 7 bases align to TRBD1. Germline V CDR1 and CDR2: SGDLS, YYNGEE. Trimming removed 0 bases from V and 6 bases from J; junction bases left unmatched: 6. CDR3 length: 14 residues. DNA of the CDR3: TGTGCCAGCAGCGTAGGAGGGGGCCGAGGCGAGCAGTACTTC. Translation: CASSVGGGRGEQYF.

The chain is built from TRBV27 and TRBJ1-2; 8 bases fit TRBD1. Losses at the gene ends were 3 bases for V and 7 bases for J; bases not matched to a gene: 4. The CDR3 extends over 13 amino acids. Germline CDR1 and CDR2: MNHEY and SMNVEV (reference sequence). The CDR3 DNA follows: TGTGCCAGCAGTTTCCAGGGGGCGCTTGGCTACACCTTC. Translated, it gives CASSFQGALGYTF.

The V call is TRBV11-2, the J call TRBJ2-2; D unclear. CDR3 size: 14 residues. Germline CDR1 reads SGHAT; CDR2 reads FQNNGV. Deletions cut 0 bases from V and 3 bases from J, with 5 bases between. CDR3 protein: CASSLDPDTGELFF. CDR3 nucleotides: TGTGCCAGCAGCTTAGATCCGGACACCGGGGAGCTGTTTTTT.

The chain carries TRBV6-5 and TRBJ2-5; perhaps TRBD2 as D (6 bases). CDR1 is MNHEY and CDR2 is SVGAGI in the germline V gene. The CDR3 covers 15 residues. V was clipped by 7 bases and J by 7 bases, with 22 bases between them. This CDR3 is CASNRPGGGHGTQYF. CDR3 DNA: TGTGCCAGCAATAGGCCCGGGGGAGGTCACGGGACCCAGTACTTC.

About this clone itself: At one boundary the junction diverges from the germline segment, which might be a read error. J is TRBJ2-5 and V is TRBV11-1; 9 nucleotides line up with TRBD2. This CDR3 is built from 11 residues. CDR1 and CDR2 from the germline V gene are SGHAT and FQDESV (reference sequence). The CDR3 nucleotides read TGTGCCAGCAGCTCGACTAGCGGCCCCCACTTC. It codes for CASSSTSGPHF.

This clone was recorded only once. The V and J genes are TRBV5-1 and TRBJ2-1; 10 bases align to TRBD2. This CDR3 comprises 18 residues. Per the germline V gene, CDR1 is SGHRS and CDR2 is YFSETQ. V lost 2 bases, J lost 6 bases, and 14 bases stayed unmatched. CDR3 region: CASSFGASGSVGANEQFF. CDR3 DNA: TGCGCCAGCAGCTTTGGGGCTAGCGGGAGTGTAGGTGCCAATGAGCAGTTCTTC.

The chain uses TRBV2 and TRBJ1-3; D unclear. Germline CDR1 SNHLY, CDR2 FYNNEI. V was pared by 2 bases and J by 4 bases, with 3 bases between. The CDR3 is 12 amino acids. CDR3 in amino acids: CASSERGNTIYF. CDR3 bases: TGTGCCAGCAGTGAAAGGGGAAACACCATATATTTT.

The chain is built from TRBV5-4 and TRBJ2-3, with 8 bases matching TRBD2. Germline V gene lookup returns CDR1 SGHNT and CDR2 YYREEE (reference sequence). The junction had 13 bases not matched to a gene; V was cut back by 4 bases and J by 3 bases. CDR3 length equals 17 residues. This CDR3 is CASSPLPGTRSTDTQYF. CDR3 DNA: TGTGCCAGCAGCCCCCTCCCCGGGACTAGATCGACAGATACGCAGTATTTT.

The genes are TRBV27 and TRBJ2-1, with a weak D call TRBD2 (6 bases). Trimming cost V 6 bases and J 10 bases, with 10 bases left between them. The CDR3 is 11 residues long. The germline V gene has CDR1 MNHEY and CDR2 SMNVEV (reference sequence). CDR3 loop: CASRGLGEQFF. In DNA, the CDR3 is TGTGCCAGCAGGGGACTCGGGGAGCAGTTCTTC.

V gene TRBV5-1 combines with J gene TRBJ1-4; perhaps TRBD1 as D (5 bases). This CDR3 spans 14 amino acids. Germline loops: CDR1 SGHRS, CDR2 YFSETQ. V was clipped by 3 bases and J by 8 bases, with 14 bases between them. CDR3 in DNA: TGCGCCAGCAGCTCCCGAGGGGTCGGGGAAAAACTGTTTTTT. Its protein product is CASSSRGVGEKLFF. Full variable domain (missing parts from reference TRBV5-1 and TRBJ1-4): KAGVTQTPRYLIKTRGQQVTLSCSPISGHRSVSWYQQTPGQGLQFLFEYFSETQRNKGNFPGRFSGRQFSNSRSEMNVSTLELGDSALYLCASSSRGVGEKLFFGSGTQLSVL.

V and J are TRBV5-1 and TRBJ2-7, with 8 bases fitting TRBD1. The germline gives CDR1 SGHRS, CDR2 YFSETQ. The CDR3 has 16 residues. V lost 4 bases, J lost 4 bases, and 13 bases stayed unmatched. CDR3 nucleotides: TGCGCCAGCAGCGTCCAAACAGGGGGGCAACGGTACGAGCAGTACTTC. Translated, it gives CASSVQTGGQRYEQYF. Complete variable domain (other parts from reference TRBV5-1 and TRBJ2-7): KAGVTQTPRYLIKTRGQQVTLSCSPISGHRSVSWYQQTPGQGLQFLFEYFSETQRNKGNFPGRFSGRQFSNSRSEMNVSTLELGDSALYLCASSVQTGGQRYEQYFGPGTRLTVT.

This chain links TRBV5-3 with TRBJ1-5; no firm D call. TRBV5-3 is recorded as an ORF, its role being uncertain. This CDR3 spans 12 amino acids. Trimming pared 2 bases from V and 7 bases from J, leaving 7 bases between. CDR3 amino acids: CARSFSCQPQHF. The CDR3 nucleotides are TGTGCCAGAAGCTTCTCCTGCCAGCCCCAGCATTTT.

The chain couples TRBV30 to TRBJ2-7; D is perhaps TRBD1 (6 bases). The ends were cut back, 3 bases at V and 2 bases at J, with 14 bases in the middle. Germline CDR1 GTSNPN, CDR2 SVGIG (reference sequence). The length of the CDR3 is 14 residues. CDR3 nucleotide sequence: TGTGCCTGGAGCATTCGTACAGGGCCCTACGAGCAGTACTTC. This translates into CAWSIRTGPYEQYF.

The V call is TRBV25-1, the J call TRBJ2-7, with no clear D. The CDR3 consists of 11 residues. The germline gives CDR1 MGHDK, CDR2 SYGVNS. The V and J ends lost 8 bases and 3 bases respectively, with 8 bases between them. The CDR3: CASGSSYEQYF. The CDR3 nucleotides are TGTGCCAGCGGCTCCAGCTACGAGCAGTACTTC.

CDR3 protein: CASSLVGEGNTIYF. The DNA for the CDR3 is TGTGCCAGCAGCTTAGTTGGAGAAGGAAACACCATATATTTT. V usage is TRBV7-6 and J usage is TRBJ1-3; no reliable D call. The CDR3 contains 14 residues. With 1 base removed from V and 4 bases from J, the gap between germline ends came to 8 bases. Germline assignment: CDR1 SGHVS and CDR2 FNYEAQ.

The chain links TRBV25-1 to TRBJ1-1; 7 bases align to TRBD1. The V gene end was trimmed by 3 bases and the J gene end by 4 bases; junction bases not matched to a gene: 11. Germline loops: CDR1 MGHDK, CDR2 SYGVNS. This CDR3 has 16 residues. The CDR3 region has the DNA TGTGCCAGCAGTGACTTAGACAGGGCTGGCAGCACTGAAGCTTTCTTT. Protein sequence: CASSDLDRAGSTEAFF.

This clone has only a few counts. The CDR3 coding sequence is TGTGCCAGCAAGGGGAGGCTAGCGGGAGTACGTGAGCAGTTCTTC. Translated: CASKGRLAGVREQFF. The chain links TRBV28 to TRBJ2-1; 10 nucleotides line up with TRBD2. The CDR3 is made up of 15 amino acids. The germline V gene encodes CDR1 MDHEN and CDR2 SYDVKM. The trim removed 7 bases at V and 9 bases at J, leaving 12 bases unmatched.

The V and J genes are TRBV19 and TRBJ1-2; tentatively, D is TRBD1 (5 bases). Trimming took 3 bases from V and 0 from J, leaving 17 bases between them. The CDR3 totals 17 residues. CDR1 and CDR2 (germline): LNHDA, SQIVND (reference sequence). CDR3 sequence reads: CASSIGGIGEANYGYTF. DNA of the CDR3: TGTGCCAGTAGTATCGGGGGTATCGGGGAAGCTAACTATGGCTACACCTTC.

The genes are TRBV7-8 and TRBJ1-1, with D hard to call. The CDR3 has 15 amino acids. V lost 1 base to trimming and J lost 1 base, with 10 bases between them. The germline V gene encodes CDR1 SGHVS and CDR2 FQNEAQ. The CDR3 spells CASSLVVTANTEAFF. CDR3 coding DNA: TGTGCCAGCAGCTTAGTGGTGACGGCGAACACTGAAGCTTTCTTT.

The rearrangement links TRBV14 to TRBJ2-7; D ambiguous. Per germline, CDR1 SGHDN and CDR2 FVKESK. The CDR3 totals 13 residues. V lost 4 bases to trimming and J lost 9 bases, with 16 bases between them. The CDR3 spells CASSLGRAYVQYF. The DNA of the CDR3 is TGTGCCAGCAGCCTCGGACGGGCCTATGTGCAGTACTTC.

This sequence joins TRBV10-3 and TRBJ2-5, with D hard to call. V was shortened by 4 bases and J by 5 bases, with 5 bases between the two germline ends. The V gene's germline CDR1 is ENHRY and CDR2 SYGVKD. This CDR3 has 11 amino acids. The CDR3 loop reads CAISGAETQYF. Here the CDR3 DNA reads TGTGCCATCAGTGGGGCGGAGACCCAGTACTTC.

The CDR3 spells CASSDSYTGELFF. The CDR3 DNA sequence: TGTGCCAGCAGTGACTCCTACACCGGGGAGCTGTTTTTT. The J gene is TRBJ2-2, the V gene TRBV6-4; D gene uncertain. CDR1 is MRHNA and CDR2 is SNTAGT in the germline V gene. The V and J ends lost 0 bases and 3 bases respectively, with 2 bases between them. The CDR3 is 13 residues long.

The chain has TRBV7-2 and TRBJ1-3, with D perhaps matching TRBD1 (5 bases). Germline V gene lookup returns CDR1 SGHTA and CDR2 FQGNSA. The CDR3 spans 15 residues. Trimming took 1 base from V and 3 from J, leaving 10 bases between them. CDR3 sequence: CASSLVRGNGNTIYF. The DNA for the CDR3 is TGTGCCAGCAGCTTAGTTAGGGGAAATGGAAACACCATATATTTT.

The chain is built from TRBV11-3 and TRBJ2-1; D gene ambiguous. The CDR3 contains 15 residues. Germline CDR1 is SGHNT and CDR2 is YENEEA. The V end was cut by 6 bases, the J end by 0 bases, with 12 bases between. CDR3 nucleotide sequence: TGTGCCAGCAGTGCTTCTGCGGCCTCCTACAATGAGCAGTTCTTC. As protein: CASSASAASYNEQFF.

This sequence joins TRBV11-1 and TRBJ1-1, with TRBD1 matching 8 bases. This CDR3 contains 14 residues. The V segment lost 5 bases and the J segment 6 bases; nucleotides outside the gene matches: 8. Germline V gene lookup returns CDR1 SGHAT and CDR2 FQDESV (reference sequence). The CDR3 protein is CASSPPNRGAEAFF. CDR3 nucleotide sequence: TGTGCCAGCAGCCCCCCGAACAGGGGGGCTGAAGCTTTCTTT. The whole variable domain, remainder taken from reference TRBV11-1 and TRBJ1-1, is EAEVAQSPRYKITEKSQAVAFWCDPISGHATLYWYRQILGQGPELLVQFQDESVVDDSQLPKDRFSAERLKGVDSTLKIQPAELGDSAMYLCASSPPNRGAEAFFGQGTRLTVV.

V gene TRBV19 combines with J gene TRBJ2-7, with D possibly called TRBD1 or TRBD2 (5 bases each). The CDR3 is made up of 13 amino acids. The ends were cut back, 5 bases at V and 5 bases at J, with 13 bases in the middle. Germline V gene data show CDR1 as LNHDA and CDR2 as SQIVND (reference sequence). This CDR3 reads CASSLNRDHEQYF. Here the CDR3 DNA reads TGTGCCAGTAGTCTAAACCGGGACCACGAGCAGTACTTC. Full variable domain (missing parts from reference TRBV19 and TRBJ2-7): DGGITQSPKYLFRKEGQNVTLSCEQNLNHDAMYWYRQDPGQGLRLIYYSQIVNDFQKGDIAEGYSVSREKKESFPLTVTSAQKNPTAFYLCASSLNRDHEQYFGPGTRLTVT.